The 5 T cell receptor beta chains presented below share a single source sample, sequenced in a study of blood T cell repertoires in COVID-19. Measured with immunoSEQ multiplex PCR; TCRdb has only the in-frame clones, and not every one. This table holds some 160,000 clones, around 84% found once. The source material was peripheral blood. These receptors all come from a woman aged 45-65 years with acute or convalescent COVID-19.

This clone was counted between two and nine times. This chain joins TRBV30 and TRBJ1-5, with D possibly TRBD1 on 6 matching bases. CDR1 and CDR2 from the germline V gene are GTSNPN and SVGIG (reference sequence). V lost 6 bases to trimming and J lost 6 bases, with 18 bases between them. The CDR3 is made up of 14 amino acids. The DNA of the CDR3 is TGTGCCTGCAATTTACAGGGATGGCGTCAGCCCCAGCATTTT. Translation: CACNLQGWRQPQHF.

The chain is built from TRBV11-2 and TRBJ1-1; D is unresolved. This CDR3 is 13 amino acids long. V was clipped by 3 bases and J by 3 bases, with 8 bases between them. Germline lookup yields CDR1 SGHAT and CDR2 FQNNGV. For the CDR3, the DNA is TGTGCCAGCAGCTTTTCTCGGGACACTGAAGCTTTCTTT. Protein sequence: CASSFSRDTEAFF.

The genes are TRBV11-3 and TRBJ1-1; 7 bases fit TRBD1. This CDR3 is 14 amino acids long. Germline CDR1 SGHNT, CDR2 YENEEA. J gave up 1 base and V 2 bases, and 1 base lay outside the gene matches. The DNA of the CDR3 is TGTGCCAGCAGCTTATCAGGGGGGAACACTGAAGCTTTCTTT. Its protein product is CASSLSGGNTEAFF.

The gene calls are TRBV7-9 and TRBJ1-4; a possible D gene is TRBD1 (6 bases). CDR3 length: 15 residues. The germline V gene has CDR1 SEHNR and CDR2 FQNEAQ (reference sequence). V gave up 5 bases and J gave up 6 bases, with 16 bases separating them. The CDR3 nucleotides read TGTGCCAGCAGCCCGACGGACAGCAAGCATGAAAAACTGTTTTTT. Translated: CASSPTDSKHEKLFF.

The CDR3 sequence: CASRLDLGGGYGYTF. In nucleotides, the CDR3 is TGTGCCAGCAGGCTAGACTTGGGAGGTGGCTATGGCTACACCTTC. The chain employs TRBV6-5 and TRBJ1-2; D unresolved. V was pared by 6 bases and J by 4 bases, with 18 bases between. Per germline, CDR1 MNHEY and CDR2 SVGAGI. This CDR3 has 15 amino acids.